This T cell receptor (beta chain) was sequenced during a study of blood T cell repertoires in COVID-19. In the study overall: Acute-phase and convalescent COVID-19 samples originated in the United States, Italy and Spain. PBMCs, B-cell-depleted T cells, or T cells provided the cDNA or gDNA that made up the material.

In the original processing: Nucleated cell number was recorded as an estimate derived from reference gene primer amplification. Using immunoSEQ multiplex PCR, the repertoire was profiled, and TCRdb retains in-frame clones only, with some absent. V and J calls and clone size come straight from that table; D and trimming were deduced from the DNA. Of 250,000 to 300,000 clones listed, 75% to 90% are singletons. The J segment lost 4 bases and the V segment lost 2 bases, leaving 6 bases of the junction unmatched. Germline assignment: CDR1 SGHTA and CDR2 FQGNSA. There are 16 residues in the CDR3. The TCR originated in a woman in her twenties or thirties with active or convalescent COVID-19. The sequenced material came from peripheral blood. The V call is TRBV7-2, the J call TRBJ2-2; 8 nucleotides match TRBD1. The CDR3 region is CASSLRQGRITGELFF. The DNA for the CDR3 is TGTGCCAGCAGCTTACGACAGGGGCGGATCACCGGGGAGCTGTTTTTT.